This TCR beta chain was captured in a study of shared clonotypes between healthy human individuals. V lost 3 bases and J lost 3; bases outside the gene matches: 8. Germline CDR1 and CDR2: LNHNV and YYDKDF (reference sequence). This CDR3 is built from 15 residues. An approximately 210 ng quantity of DNA, tens of thousands of T cell genomes, went into the sorted-subset replicate PCRs. The assay was immunoSEQ multiplex PCR, and TCRdb's table has in-frame clones only and misses some. The sample holds more than 1,200,000 clones; about 98.5% are singletons and the top ten take 0.36%. Sequences were obtained from naive CD4+ T cells sorted from blood. Indicated subset: CD45RA+ positively selected. The sequence was obtained from a man aged 30-40 years in good health. J is TRBJ2-7 and V is TRBV15; 7 bases fit TRBD1. CDR3 protein: CATSSNRDSYYEQYF. CDR3 coding DNA: TGTGCCACCAGCAGTAACCGGGACAGTTACTACGAGCAGTACTTC.